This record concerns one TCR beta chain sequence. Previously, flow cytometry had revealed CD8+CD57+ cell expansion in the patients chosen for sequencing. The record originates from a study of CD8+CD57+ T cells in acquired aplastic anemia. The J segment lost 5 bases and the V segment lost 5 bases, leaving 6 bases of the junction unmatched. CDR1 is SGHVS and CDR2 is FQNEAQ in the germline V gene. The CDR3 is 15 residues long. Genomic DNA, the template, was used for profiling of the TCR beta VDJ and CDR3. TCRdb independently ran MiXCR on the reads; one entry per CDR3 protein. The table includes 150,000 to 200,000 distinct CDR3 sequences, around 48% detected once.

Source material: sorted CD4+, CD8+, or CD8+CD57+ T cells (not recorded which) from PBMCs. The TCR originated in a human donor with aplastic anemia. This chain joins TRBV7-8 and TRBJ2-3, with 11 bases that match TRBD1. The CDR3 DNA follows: TGTGCCAGCAGCGAGGACAGGGGGCGAGGAGATACGCAGTATTTT. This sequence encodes CASSEDRGRGDTQYF.